The 18 T cell receptor beta chains reported below all come from one sample, sequenced in a study of T cells in narcolepsy. The table came from immunoSEQ multiplex PCR; TCRdb's copy has only in-frame clones and leaves some out. The sample shows fewer than 35,000 clones, over 80% of them seen only once. What was sequenced was CD45RA- memory CD4+ T cells from PBMCs. These receptors all stem from a human donor with narcolepsy.

This clone occurred once. J is TRBJ2-6 and V is TRBV19; D is unclear. The germline CDR1 and CDR2 sequences are LNHDA and SQIVND (reference sequence). The CDR3 runs 16 residues. Trimming pared 6 bases from V and 0 bases from J, leaving 12 bases between. The CDR3 nucleotides read TGTGCCAGTAGGCAGAACACGAACTCTGGGGCCAACGTCCTGACTTTC. Its translation is CASRQNTNSGANVLTF. Full variable domain (outside the CDR3, taken from reference TRBV19 and TRBJ2-6): DGGITQSPKYLFRKEGQNVTLSCEQNLNHDAMYWYRQDPGQGLRLIYYSQIVNDFQKGDIAEGYSVSREKKESFPLTVTSAQKNPTAFYLCASRQNTNSGANVLTFGAGSRLTVL.

The chain is built from TRBV7-9 and TRBJ1-4, with D perhaps matching TRBD1 (6 bases). V dropped 1 base and J dropped 4 bases, with 13 bases sitting between them. This CDR3 contains 16 residues. Germline CDR1 is SEHNR and CDR2 is FQNEAQ (reference sequence). The CDR3 nucleotides are TGTGCCAGCAGCTTAGTTGTGCAGGGACATAATGAAAAACTGTTTTTT. Its translation is CASSLVVQGHNEKLFF.

This chain links TRBV7-9 with TRBJ2-7; possibly TRBD2 for D (6 bases). The CDR3 covers 13 residues. The V and J ends lost 0 bases and 3 bases respectively, with 6 bases between them. Germline V CDR1 and CDR2: SEHNR, FQNEAQ (reference sequence). The DNA for the CDR3 is TGTGCCAGCAGCTTAGCGGGGGGCTACGAGCAGTACTTC. The encoded protein is CASSLAGGYEQYF.

Only a few counts were recorded for this clone. The chain uses TRBV6-5 and TRBJ1-2; no firm D call. From germline, CDR1 is MNHEY and CDR2 SVGAGI. This CDR3 has 12 residues. V gave up 7 bases and J gave up 2 bases, with 8 bases separating them. The CDR3 loop reads CASKEQNYGYTF. For the CDR3, the DNA is TGTGCCAGCAAAGAACAGAACTATGGCTACACCTTC.

This chain links TRBV5-1 with TRBJ2-5; D uncertain. Germline lookup yields CDR1 SGHRS and CDR2 YFSETQ. The CDR3 consists of 11 residues. Trimming took 5 bases from V and 4 from J, leaving 6 bases between them. The CDR3 reads CASRLSETQYF. Here the CDR3 DNA reads TGCGCCAGCAGGCTCTCAGAGACCCAGTACTTC.

Details on this clone: This sample includes further DNA sequences coding for the same CDR3. The chain recombines TRBV5-4 with TRBJ1-5; D ambiguous. CDR1 SGHNT and CDR2 YYREEE come from the germline V gene (reference sequence). This CDR3 contains 13 residues. Trimming removed 0 bases from V and 1 base from J, with 2 bases in between. The CDR3 nucleotides read TGTGCCAGCAGCTTGGACAGCAATCAGCCCCAGCATTTT. Protein: CASSLDSNQPQHF.

The chain employs TRBV2 and TRBJ2-1; 7 bases align to TRBD1. CDR3 length equals 13 residues. Trimming took 6 bases from V and 6 from J; bases not matched to a gene: 5. Per germline, CDR1 SNHLY and CDR2 FYNNEI. DNA for the CDR3: TGTGCCAGCAGCGAACAGGGGTTCAATGAGCAGTTCTTC. Its translation: CASSEQGFNEQFF.

V usage is TRBV13 and J usage is TRBJ1-1; 8 bases fit TRBD1. Trimming took 0 bases from V and 4 from J; bases not matched to a gene: 4. The germline V gene has CDR1 PRHDT and CDR2 FYEKMQ (reference sequence). The CDR3 length is 15 residues. CDR3 loop: CASSLGGRGPTEAFF. In DNA, the CDR3 is TGTGCCAGCAGCTTAGGAGGCAGGGGGCCCACTGAAGCTTTCTTT.

V gene TRBV27 combines with J gene TRBJ2-2; D is possibly TRBD1 (6 bases). Germline-derived CDR1 and CDR2 are MNHEY and SMNVEV (reference sequence). The CDR3 runs to 14 residues. Trimming left V 8 bases short and J 5 bases short, with 15 bases between. The CDR3 DNA reads as TGTGCCAGCGGCGCTGACAGGTCGACCGGGGAGCTGTTTTTT. It is translated as CASGADRSTGELFF.

The rearrangement links TRBV9 to TRBJ2-7, with D possibly TRBD1 on 6 matching bases. V was pared by 2 bases and J by 2 bases, with 11 bases between. The CDR3 sequence is 14 residues long. CDR1 is SGDLS, CDR2 YYNGEE, per germline. CDR3 region: CASSVGQPPYEQYF. The DNA for the CDR3 is TGTGCCAGCAGCGTTGGACAGCCTCCCTACGAGCAGTACTTC.

J is TRBJ1-1 and V is TRBV13; D gene ambiguous. With 6 bases removed from V and 5 bases from J, the gap between germline ends came to 13 bases. From germline, CDR1 is PRHDT and CDR2 FYEKMQ (reference sequence). The CDR3 consists of 13 residues. The CDR3 DNA reads TGTGCCAGCAGTCCGGAGCGTCGGACTGAAGCTTTCTTT. It specifies CASSPERRTEAFF. The full variable domain, its missing parts supplied by reference TRBV13 and TRBJ1-1, is AAGVIQSPRHLIKEKRETATLKCYPIPRHDTVYWYQQGPGQDPQFLISFYEKMQSDKGSIPDRFSAQQFSDYHSELNMSSLELGDSALYFCASSPERRTEAFFGQGTRLTVV.

A note on this clone: At one of its ends the junction is not consistent with the germline gene, which may arise from a read error. The genes are TRBV5-4 and TRBJ2-3, with a weak D call TRBD1 (5 bases). Per the germline V gene, CDR1 is SGHNT and CDR2 is YYREEE (reference sequence). The CDR3 extends over 16 amino acids. In nucleotides, the CDR3 is TGTGCCAGCAGCTTAGGCCAACAGATAGTTACAGGTACGCAGTATTTT. The encoded protein is CASSLGQQIVTGTQYF. The variable domain in full, with the rest retrieved from reference TRBV5-4 and TRBJ2-3, is ETGVTQSPTHLIKTRGQQVTLRCSSQSGHNTVSWYQQALGQGPQFIFQYYREEENGRGNFPPRFSGLQFPNYSSELNVNALELDDSALYLCASSLGQQIVTGTQYFGPGTRLTVL.

The table lists this clone with a few counts. V gene TRBV30 combines with J gene TRBJ2-7; D is undetermined. The CDR3 is 14 amino acids. Germline assignment: CDR1 GTSNPN and CDR2 SVGIG (reference sequence). V was cut by 2 bases and J by 5 bases, with 16 bases left in between. CDR3 in DNA: TGTGCCTGGAGTTTACTACTACCCACCCACGAGCAGTACTTC. Amino acids: CAWSLLLPTHEQYF.

The gene calls are TRBV5-4 and TRBJ2-3, with 9 bases matching TRBD2. The CDR3 is 14 amino acids. CDR1 is SGHNT, CDR2 YYREEE, per germline (reference sequence). V gave up 4 bases and J gave up 3 bases; unmatched junction bases: 3. Here the CDR3 reads CASSGREGTDTQYF. CDR3 DNA sequence: TGTGCCAGCAGCGGGCGGGAGGGGACAGATACGCAGTATTTT.

V and J are TRBV7-9 and TRBJ1-2, with D possibly being TRBD1 (6 bases). The CDR3 is made up of 15 amino acids. The germline V gene encodes CDR1 SEHNR and CDR2 FQNEAQ (reference sequence). V was clipped by 0 bases and J by 8 bases, with 16 bases between them. The CDR3 reads CASSLALTGRLGYTF. CDR3 nucleotides: TGTGCCAGCAGCTTAGCTCTTACAGGGAGATTGGGCTACACCTTC.

This chain uses TRBV30 with TRBJ1-5; D is uncertain. The CDR3 runs to 14 residues. Germline V gene sequence: CDR1 GTSNPN, CDR2 SVGIG (reference sequence). V was pared by 3 bases and J by 4 bases, with 13 bases between. CDR3: CAWSQAGRNQPQHF. In DNA, the CDR3 is TGTGCCTGGAGCCAAGCGGGGAGGAATCAGCCCCAGCATTTT. Based on the CDR3 plus reference TRBV30 and TRBJ1-5, the full variable domain is SQTIHQWPATLVQPVGSPLSLECTVEGTSNPNLYWYRQAAGRGLQLLFYSVGIGQISSEVPQNLSASRPQDRQFILSSKKLLLSDSGFYLCAWSQAGRNQPQHFGDGTRLSIL.

This rearrangement joins TRBV5-4 to TRBJ2-4; D not resolved. Germline CDR1 and CDR2: SGHNT and YYREEE (reference sequence). The CDR3 runs 13 residues. V lost 4 bases and J lost 1, with 6 bases in between. The CDR3 DNA reads TGTGCCAGCAGCCCCCCGGCCAAAAACATTCAGTACTTC. Translation gives CASSPPAKNIQYF.

This clone was counted only a few times. The rearrangement uses TRBV6-5 and TRBJ2-2; D is unclear. Germline V gene sequence: CDR1 MNHEY, CDR2 SVGAGI. There are 16 residues in the CDR3. Trimming stripped 2 bases from V and 11 bases from J, with 21 bases between. The CDR3 bases are TGTGCCAGCAGTTACGGAGCTGACCACCGTATGAGTGAGCTGTTTTTT. As protein: CASSYGADHRMSELFF.